The source of this TCR beta chain is a study of graft-versus-host responses after intestinal transplantation. Turning to the study itself: Isolated intestinal, liver-intestinal, or multivisceral transplants had been given to the recipients.

There are 15 residues in the CDR3. V was clipped by 0 bases and J by 0 bases, with 6 bases between them. CDR1 is MGHRA and CDR2 is YSYEKL in the germline V gene. About this clone: What it binds is not known.

The assay was immunoSEQ multiplex PCR, and TCRdb's table has in-frame clones only and misses some. This sample carries 77,000 or so clones, approximately 94% of them seen once, and the ten largest clones take about 0.56%. The specimen was unstimulated CD8+ T cells sorted from spleen or lymph node cells, collected before intestinal transplant. The chain uses TRBV4-1 and TRBJ1-5, with D uncertain. This clonotype was obtained from a human donor who received an intestinal transplant. This CDR3 is CASSQERVSNQPQHF. CDR3 coding DNA: TGCGCCAGCAGCCAAGAGCGGGTTAGCAATCAGCCCCAGCATTTT.